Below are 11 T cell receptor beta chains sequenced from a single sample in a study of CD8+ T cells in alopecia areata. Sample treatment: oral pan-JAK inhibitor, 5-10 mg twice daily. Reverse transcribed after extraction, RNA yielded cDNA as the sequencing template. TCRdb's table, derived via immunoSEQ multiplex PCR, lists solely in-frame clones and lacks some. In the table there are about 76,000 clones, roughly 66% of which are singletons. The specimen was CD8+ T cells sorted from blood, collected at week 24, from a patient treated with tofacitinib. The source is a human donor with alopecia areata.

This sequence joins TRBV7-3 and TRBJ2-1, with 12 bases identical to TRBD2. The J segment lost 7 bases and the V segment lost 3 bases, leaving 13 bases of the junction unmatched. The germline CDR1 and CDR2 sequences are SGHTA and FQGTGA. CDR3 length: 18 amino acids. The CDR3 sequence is CASSLSPRLGTSGNEQFF. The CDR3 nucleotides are TGTGCCAGCAGCTTGTCCCCAAGGCTGGGGACTAGCGGGAATGAGCAGTTCTTC.

In DNA form, the CDR3 reads TGCGCCAGCAGACAGGGAACCGGGGAGCTGTTTTTT. Its protein product is CASRQGTGELFF. The chain uses TRBV4-1 and TRBJ2-2; D might be TRBD1 (6 bases). This CDR3 region has 12 residues. Germline V gene sequence: CDR1 MGHRA, CDR2 YSYEKL. Trimming took 6 bases from V and 5 from J, leaving 7 bases between them.

The CDR3 nucleotides read TGTGCCAGCAGCGTAGATACAGGGAACACTGAAGCTTTCTTT. Its protein is CASSVDTGNTEAFF. This rearrangement joins TRBV9 to TRBJ1-1, with D perhaps matching TRBD1 (5 bases). Trimming removed 0 bases at V and 1 base at J, with 7 bases between. The CDR3 has 14 residues. Per germline, CDR1 SGDLS and CDR2 YYNGEE. Full variable domain (missing parts from reference TRBV9 and TRBJ1-1): DSGVTQTPKHLITATGQRVTLRCSPRSGDLSVYWYQQSLDQGLQFLIQYYNGEERAKGNILERFSAQQFPDLHSELNLSSLELGDSALYFCASSVDTGNTEAFFGQGTRLTVV.

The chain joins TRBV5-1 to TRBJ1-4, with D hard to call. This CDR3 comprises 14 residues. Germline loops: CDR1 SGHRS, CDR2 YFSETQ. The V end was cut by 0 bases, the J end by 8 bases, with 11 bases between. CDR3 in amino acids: CASSLADGREKLFF. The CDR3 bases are TGCGCCAGCAGCTTGGCCGACGGACGCGAAAAACTGTTTTTT.

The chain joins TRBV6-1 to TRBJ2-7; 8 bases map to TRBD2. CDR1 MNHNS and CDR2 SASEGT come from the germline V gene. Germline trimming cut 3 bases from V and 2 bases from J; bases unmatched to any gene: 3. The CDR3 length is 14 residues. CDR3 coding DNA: TGTGCCAGCAGTGACAGCGGGAGTGCCTACGAGCAGTACTTC. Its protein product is CASSDSGSAYEQYF.

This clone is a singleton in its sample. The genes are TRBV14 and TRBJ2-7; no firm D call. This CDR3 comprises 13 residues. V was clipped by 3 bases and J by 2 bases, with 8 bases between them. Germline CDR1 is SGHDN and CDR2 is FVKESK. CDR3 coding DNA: TGTGCCAGCAGCCATTACTCGACCTACGAGCAGTACTTC. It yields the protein CASSHYSTYEQYF.

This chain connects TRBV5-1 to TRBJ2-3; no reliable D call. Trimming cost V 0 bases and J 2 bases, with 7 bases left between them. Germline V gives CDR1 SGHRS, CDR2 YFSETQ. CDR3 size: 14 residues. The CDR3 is CASSLARVTDTQYF. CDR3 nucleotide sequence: TGCGCCAGCAGCTTGGCCCGAGTCACAGATACGCAGTATTTT.

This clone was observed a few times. CDR3 nucleotide sequence: TGTGCCAGCAGTTCTTGGACAGGGAACTACGAGCAGTACTTC. It translates to CASSSWTGNYEQYF. This sequence joins TRBV27 and TRBJ2-7; 8 nucleotides line up with TRBD1. After removal of 4 bases from V and 3 bases from J, the junction contained 5 bases not matched to a gene. The CDR3 consists of 14 residues. The germline V gene has CDR1 MNHEY and CDR2 SMNVEV (reference sequence).

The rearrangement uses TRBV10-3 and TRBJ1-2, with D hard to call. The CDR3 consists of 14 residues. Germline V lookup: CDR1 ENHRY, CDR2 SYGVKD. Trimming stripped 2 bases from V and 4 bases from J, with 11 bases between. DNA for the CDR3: TGTGCCATCAGTGAGGAGGCGGGAATCTATGGCTACACCTTC. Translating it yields CAISEEAGIYGYTF.

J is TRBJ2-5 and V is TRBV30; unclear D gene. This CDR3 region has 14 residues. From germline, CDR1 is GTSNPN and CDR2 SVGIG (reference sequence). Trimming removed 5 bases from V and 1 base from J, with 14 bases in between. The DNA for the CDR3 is TGTGCCTGGGCCCACGTCGGGTTCCAAGAGACCCAGTACTTC. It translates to CAWAHVGFQETQYF.

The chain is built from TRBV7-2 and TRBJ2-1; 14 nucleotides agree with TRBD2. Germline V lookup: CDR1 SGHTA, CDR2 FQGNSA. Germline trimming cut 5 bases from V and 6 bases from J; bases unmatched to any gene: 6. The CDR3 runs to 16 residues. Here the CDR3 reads CASSPSTSGRVNEQFF. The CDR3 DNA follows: TGTGCCAGCAGCCCGTCGACTAGCGGGAGGGTCAATGAGCAGTTCTTC.